This note documents a single TCR beta chain sequence. Germline assignment: CDR1 SQVTM and CDR2 ANQGSEA. This CDR3 comprises 13 residues. V was clipped by 7 bases and J by 13 bases, with 22 bases between them. The record originates from a study of blood T cell repertoires in COVID-19. Study details: T cells, B-cell-depleted T cells, or PBMCs supplied cDNA or gDNA.

The repertoire was sequenced with immunoSEQ multiplex PCR; TCRdb's copy has only in-frame clones and lacks some. The table has 200,000 to 300,000 clones, about 88% seen once. The origin of this receptor is a woman aged 55-69 years with COVID-19, enrolled during active disease. The sequencing input was peripheral blood. This chain connects TRBV29-1 to TRBJ1-4; D is unclear. The CDR3 sequence: CSAVFPTGWGLFF. For the CDR3, the DNA is TGCAGCGCAGTCTTCCCGACGGGGTGGGGACTGTTTTTT.